Following are 27 T cell receptor beta chains from one sample sequenced in a study of CD8 T cells in Susac syndrome. RNA amounts of about 0.45 to 1 ug underwent reverse transcription with random hexamers. TCRdb fed the immunoSEQ multiplex PCR reads into MiXCR, producing one record per CDR3 protein. The data hold over 150,000 distinct CDR3 sequences, with roughly 94% observed a single time. Sequencing was done on a sample of CD4+ T cells from PBMCs. Source of these receptors: a human donor with Susac syndrome.

The sample holds one count of this clonotype. The chain joins TRBV24-1 to TRBJ2-1, with D possibly being TRBD2 (6 bases). The CDR3 has 14 residues. The V gene lost 6 bases and the J gene lost 2 bases, with 10 bases spanning the gap. The germline CDR1 and CDR2 sequences are KGHDR and SFDVKD. This CDR3 is CATSQGGAYNEQFF. The CDR3 region has the DNA TGTGCCACCAGTCAGGGAGGTGCCTACAATGAGCAGTTCTTC.

The CDR3 sequence: CAWSRGQGSYGYTF. CDR3 nucleotides: TGTGCCTGGAGCCGAGGACAGGGGAGCTATGGCTACACCTTC. This chain uses TRBV30 with TRBJ1-2; 9 nucleotides align to TRBD1. Germline values: CDR1 GTSNPN, CDR2 SVGIG (reference sequence). The CDR3 loop spans 14 amino acids. The V segment lost 3 bases and the J segment 4 bases; nucleotides outside the gene matches: 6.

This clonotype showed up just once. The chain employs TRBV28 and TRBJ1-5, with TRBD1 matching over 8 bases. V lost 5 bases to trimming and J lost 3 bases; unmatched junction nucleotides: 12. Germline V gene lookup returns CDR1 MDHEN and CDR2 SYDVKM. The CDR3 loop spans 17 amino acids. CDR3 amino acids: CASSSARDRNYNQPQHF. The CDR3 bases are TGTGCCAGCAGTAGTGCGAGGGACAGGAACTACAATCAGCCCCAGCATTTT.

The CDR3 protein is CASRGTDRRTYEQYF. Written as DNA, the CDR3 is TGTGCCAGCAGGGGAACGGACAGGAGAACTTACGAGCAGTACTTC. The chain employs TRBV21-1 and TRBJ2-7. TRBV21-1 is reported as a pseudogene. The CDR3 extends over 15 amino acids.

This chain uses TRBV28 with TRBJ1-2; D unclear. The CDR3 sequence is 13 residues long. V lost 5 bases, J lost 3 bases, and 10 bases lay in between. Germline loops: CDR1 MDHEN, CDR2 SYDVKM. CDR3 sequence (DNA): TGTGCCAGCAGTGAGGACGGTGACTATGGCTACACCTTC. Its protein product is CASSEDGDYGYTF.

This clonotype has only one observation. At one boundary the junction diverges from the germline segment, which might be a read error. The chain joins TRBV7-7 to TRBJ2-5, with a tentative D call TRBD2 (6 bases). The length of the CDR3 is 15 residues. CDR1 is SSHAT, CDR2 FNYEAQ, per germline (reference sequence). CDR3 residues: CASSLARGEQETQYF. The CDR3 nucleotides are TGTGCTAGCAGCTTAGCGCGGGGCGAACAAGAGACCCAGTACTTC.

The chain joins TRBV30 to TRBJ1-6, with D unresolved. V lost 2 bases, J lost 7 bases, and 15 bases lay in between. This CDR3 region has 15 residues. The germline gives CDR1 GTSNPN, CDR2 SVGIG (reference sequence). As DNA, the CDR3 is TGTGCCTGGAGTATAGGTGGGCAGGAAAATTCACCCCTCCACTTT. This sequence encodes CAWSIGGQENSPLHF.

V gene TRBV7-9 combines with J gene TRBJ1-4; TRBD1 agrees at 10 bases. The CDR3 is 15 residues long. The germline CDR1 and CDR2 sequences are SEHNR and FQNEAQ (reference sequence). The V gene end was trimmed by 5 bases and the J gene end by 7 bases; junction bases not matched to a gene: 7. CDR3 amino acids: CASSPMTGGGEKLFF. In DNA, the CDR3 is TGTGCCAGCAGCCCGATGACAGGGGGCGGTGAAAAACTGTTTTTT.

V and J are TRBV6-2 or TRBV6-3 and TRBJ1-1; no definite D call. Trimming left V 2 bases short and J 7 bases short, with 8 bases between. This CDR3 is 12 amino acids long. Germline CDR1 is MNHEY and CDR2 is SVGEGT. The chain's CDR3 is CASSYVGIEAFF. CDR3 nucleotides: TGTGCCAGCAGTTACGTCGGTATTGAAGCTTTCTTT.

This chain joins TRBV18 and TRBJ2-5; possible D gene TRBD1, 6 bases. V lost 6 bases and J 5 bases, leaving 10 bases between the germline ends. CDR3 length: 12 amino acids. In germline, CDR1 is KGHSH, CDR2 LQKENI. CDR3 protein: CASSPQGETQYF. CDR3 DNA sequence: TGTGCCAGCTCCCCCCAGGGGGAGACCCAGTACTTC.

The V gene is TRBV18, the J gene TRBJ1-1; no reliable D call. V shed 4 bases and J shed 8 bases, with 11 bases lying between them. In germline, CDR1 is KGHSH, CDR2 LQKENI. This CDR3 spans 12 amino acids. In nucleotides, the CDR3 is TGTGCCAGCTCACGCCGAGGCAGGGAAGCTTTCTTT. Protein sequence: CASSRRGREAFF.

The V gene is TRBV20-1, the J gene TRBJ1-1; a weak D match, TRBD1 (6 bases). This CDR3 comprises 15 residues. CDR1 is DFQATT, CDR2 SNEGSKA, per germline (reference sequence). V was cut by 0 bases and J by 7 bases, with 18 bases left in between. CDR3 region: CSARDTGRGPGEAFF. The CDR3 DNA follows: TGCAGTGCTAGAGATACAGGGAGGGGCCCGGGTGAAGCTTTCTTT.

The V and J genes are TRBV4-1 and TRBJ1-1; unclear D gene. The germline gives CDR1 MGHRA, CDR2 YSYEKL. Trimming removed 0 bases from V and 0 bases from J, with 8 bases in between. This CDR3 is built from 15 residues. This CDR3 is CASSQDRAVNTEAFF. The CDR3 DNA sequence: TGCGCCAGCAGCCAAGATCGGGCAGTGAACACTGAAGCTTTCTTT.

The chain joins TRBV30 to TRBJ2-1, with D perhaps TRBD2 (5 bases). The germline V gene has CDR1 GTSNPN and CDR2 SVGIG (reference sequence). This CDR3 contains 12 residues. Trimming cost V 2 bases and J 10 bases, with 12 bases left between them. The CDR3 loop reads CAWSPGLKEQFF. The CDR3 bases are TGTGCCTGGAGTCCTGGACTCAAGGAGCAGTTCTTC.

The chain uses TRBV28 and TRBJ1-2, with a possible D match to TRBD1 (6 bases). Deletions cut 9 bases from V and 3 bases from J, with 23 bases between. The germline CDR1 and CDR2 sequences are MDHEN and SYDVKM. CDR3 size: 16 residues. The CDR3 protein is CASRMGGAEGDYGYTF. In DNA form, the CDR3 reads TGTGCCAGTCGTATGGGGGGGGCAGAAGGAGACTATGGCTACACCTTC.

The chain has TRBV6-2 or TRBV6-3 and TRBJ1-2; D remains ambiguous. CDR1 and CDR2 (germline): MNHEY, SVGEGT. Trimming pared 5 bases from V and 14 bases from J, leaving 15 bases between. The CDR3 has 11 residues. Here the CDR3 reads CASSNHRVETF. Here the CDR3 DNA reads TGTGCCAGCAGTAACCACCGGGTTGAGACCTTC.

This rearrangement joins TRBV2 to TRBJ1-2; unclear D gene. This CDR3 is built from 14 residues. Trimming removed 4 bases at V and 2 bases at J, with 11 bases between. Germline lookup yields CDR1 SNHLY and CDR2 FYNNEI. The CDR3 here is CASSGNIINYGYTF. For the CDR3, the DNA is TGTGCCAGCAGTGGGAACATCATAAACTATGGCTACACCTTC.

This clonotype was detected only once. V is TRBV11-3 and J is TRBJ2-3, with 8 bases fitting TRBD1. The CDR3 length is 14 residues. V shed 5 bases and J 2 bases; nucleotides not matched to a gene: 3. Germline V gene sequence: CDR1 SGHNT, CDR2 YENEEA. In DNA, the CDR3 is TGTGCCAGCAGCCCAGGGGGCTTCACAGATACGCAGTATTTT. Encoded protein: CASSPGGFTDTQYF. Complete variable domain (other parts from reference TRBV11-3 and TRBJ2-3): EAGVVQSPRYKIIEKKQPVAFWCNPISGHNTLYWYLQNLGQGPELLIRYENEEAVDDSQLPKDRFSAERLKGVDSTLKIQPAELGDSAVYLCASSPGGFTDTQYFGPGTRLTVL.

The rearrangement links TRBV11-2 to TRBJ1-1; D call uncertain. In germline, CDR1 is SGHAT, CDR2 FQNNGV. The CDR3 spans 11 residues. V was cut by 5 bases and J by 8 bases, with 9 bases left in between. The CDR3 region has the DNA TGTGCCAGCAGCGTAGTAGGGGAAGCTTTCTTT. Its protein is CASSVVGEAFF.

CDR3 region: CASSQVRDRGRRQPQHF. CDR3 nucleotides: TGTGCCAGCAGCCAAGTGCGAGACAGGGGGCGCAGACAGCCCCAGCATTTT. The J gene is TRBJ1-5, the V gene TRBV4-2, with 10 bases identical to TRBD1. CDR3 size: 17 residues. The V gene's germline CDR1 is LGHNA and CDR2 YNFKEQ. J was trimmed by 7 bases and V by 1 base; bases with no gene match: 10.

This clonotype was picked up a small number of times. The rearrangement joins TRBV7-3 to TRBJ1-1, with a tentative D call TRBD1 (6 bases). The CDR3 sequence is 14 residues long. V was shortened by 5 bases and J by 0 bases, with 10 bases between the two germline ends. Germline CDR1 SGHTA, CDR2 FQGTGA. In nucleotides, the CDR3 is TGTGCCAGCAGCCCCCAGGGGTTGAACACTGAAGCTTTCTTT. This sequence encodes CASSPQGLNTEAFF.

The chain uses TRBV10-3 and TRBJ2-4; 11 positions agree with TRBD2. The CDR3 is 15 residues long. The germline CDR1 and CDR2 sequences are ENHRY and SYGVKD. The V gene end was trimmed by 10 bases and the J gene end by 2 bases; junction bases not matched to a gene: 7. Written as DNA, the CDR3 is TGTGCCACCTCACTAGCGGGAGACCCCAAAAACATTCAGTACTTC. It yields the protein CATSLAGDPKNIQYF.

This chain uses TRBV12-3 or TRBV12-4 with TRBJ2-3; 10 nucleotides align to TRBD2. With 2 bases clipped from V and 2 bases from J, the junction kept 1 base outside the gene matches. This CDR3 region has 15 residues. The CDR3 DNA is TGTGCCAGCAGTTTAAGCGGGGGGGACACAGATACGCAGTATTTT. Protein: CASSLSGGDTDTQYF.

The rearrangement links TRBV15 to TRBJ2-7; tentative D call: TRBD2 (6 bases). V was clipped by 4 bases and J by 3 bases, with 10 bases between them. The CDR3 runs to 13 residues. Germline CDR1 and CDR2: LNHNV and YYDKDF (reference sequence). The CDR3 loop reads CATSNQGGYEQYF. The CDR3, as DNA: TGTGCCACCAGCAACCAGGGAGGCTACGAGCAGTACTTC.

This rearrangement joins TRBV3-1 to TRBJ2-7, with 9 positions matching TRBD2. The CDR3 runs 17 residues. The germline V gene encodes CDR1 LGHDT and CDR2 YNNKEL (reference sequence). Losses at the gene ends were 0 bases for V and 2 bases for J; bases not matched to a gene: 8. The CDR3 coding sequence is TGTGCCAGCAGCCAAGAAACCAAGACTAGCGGTCCCTACGAGCAGTACTTC. This sequence encodes CASSQETKTSGPYEQYF.

The V and J genes are TRBV20-1 and TRBJ2-1, with 10 positions matching TRBD2. The germline gives CDR1 DFQATT, CDR2 SNEGSKA (reference sequence). The CDR3 totals 14 residues. Trimming removed 8 bases from V and 4 bases from J; junction bases left unmatched: 8. The CDR3 DNA reads TGCAGTAGCCTCCGGACTAGCGGTTACAATGAGCAGTTCTTC. It encodes CSSLRTSGYNEQFF.

This clonotype was observed a handful of times. This chain connects TRBV18 to TRBJ2-1; D is perhaps TRBD2 (6 bases). The CDR3 has 15 amino acids. Deletions cut 4 bases from V and 0 bases from J, with 10 bases between. Germline assignment: CDR1 KGHSH and CDR2 LQKENI. The CDR3: CASSLGGNSYNEQFF. The CDR3 coding sequence is TGTGCCAGCTCACTTGGCGGGAACTCCTACAATGAGCAGTTCTTC.